A selection of T cell receptor beta chains follows, all from one sample in a study of T cells after yellow fever vaccination. One entry per CDR3 protein, called by TCRdb with MiXCR from the 5' RACE reads. In the table there are around 340,000 distinct CDR3 sequences, around 12% of which are singletons. Sequenced here: CD4+ T cells sorted from PBMCs, sampled 15 days after the yellow fever booster vaccination. These receptors all stem from a man aged 18 to 29 who received the YFV17D yellow fever vaccine. Both conserved end residues are trimmed from each CDR3.

v_call	j_call	cdr3_aa
TRBV5-1	TRBJ1-1	ASSFSDRGYTEAF
TRBV7-3	TRBJ2-2	ASSLMEGNGELF
TRBV5-1	TRBJ2-5	ASSLDRSLRTQY
TRBV24-1	TRBJ1-2	ATSDLRNYGYT
TRBV24-1	TRBJ2-3	ATSDLDPTDTQY
TRBV12-3/TRBV12-4	TRBJ2-1	ASRLWQGKNEQF
TRBV7-2	TRBJ2-7	ASSLVPTEQY
TRBV21-1	TRBJ2-1	ASSKQLAGGIYNEQF
TRBV12-3/TRBV12-4	TRBJ1-5	ASSPKVPASNQPQH
TRBV9	TRBJ2-4	ASSVGPLGVLGDIQY
TRBV5-1	TRBJ1-1	ASKNPESLNTEAF
TRBV20-1	TRBJ2-1	SARDMGSPGNEQF
TRBV20-1	TRBJ2-1	SAAGTSREQF
TRBV2	TRBJ1-6	ASSPDRNNSPLH
TRBV5-1	TRBJ2-3	ASSLDSAQGDTQY
TRBV5-1	TRBJ2-3	ASSSQWGSDTQY
TRBV10-2	TRBJ2-7	ASSERGGSGEQY
TRBV4-3	TRBJ2-3	ASSSGRGYTDTQY
TRBV12-3/TRBV12-4	TRBJ1-1	ASSLVSTEAF
TRBV9	TRBJ1-6	ASSPAGGVPPLH
TRBV7-9	TRBJ1-6	ASSPRQGNNSPLH
TRBV10-3	TRBJ2-6	AISGRQGNGANVLT
TRBV11-2	TRBJ2-2	ASSLDWNTGELF
TRBV2	TRBJ2-1	ASSARSVNEQF
TRBV15	TRBJ1-5	ATSRDYGFSQPQH
TRBV7-2	TRBJ2-3	ASSFQGASSDTQY
TRBV20-1	TRBJ2-3	SAVTRLGTDTQY